The 18 T cell receptor beta chains below all came from one sample that was sequenced in a study of T cell responses to AZD1222 COVID-19 vaccine. Generated by immunoSEQ multiplex PCR, the TCRdb table keeps only in-frame clones and is missing some. The profile shows about 120,000 clones, about nine tenths of them singletons. Sequences were derived from peripheral blood, sampled 28 days after the second AZD1222 dose. The receptors here all came from an adult who received the AZD1222 COVID-19 vaccine.

This clone appeared a few times. The chain links TRBV18 to TRBJ2-5; 9 nucleotides align to TRBD1. The germline V gene has CDR1 KGHSH and CDR2 LQKENI. V lost 3 bases, J lost 4 bases, and 3 bases stayed unmatched. This CDR3 region has 14 residues. For the CDR3, the DNA is TGTGCCAGCTCACCCGGGACAGGGCGAGAGACCCAGTACTTC. It codes for CASSPGTGRETQYF.

The chain uses TRBV27 and TRBJ2-7; the D gene is possibly TRBD2 (6 bases). There are 14 residues in the CDR3. Germline CDR1 is MNHEY and CDR2 is SMNVEV (reference sequence). V was shortened by 3 bases and J by 7 bases, with 16 bases between the two germline ends. The CDR3 loop is CASSFRDLGREQYF. As DNA, the CDR3 is TGTGCCAGCAGTTTTCGGGACTTAGGCCGAGAGCAGTACTTC.

This clone is a singleton in its sample. This chain joins TRBV11-2 and TRBJ1-4; D is ambiguous. Deletions cut 2 bases from V and 7 bases from J, with 8 bases between. The germline V gene encodes CDR1 SGHAT and CDR2 FQNNGV. This CDR3 is 13 amino acids long. The CDR3 bases are TGTGCCAGCAGCTTATCAAGGATTGAAAAACTGTTTTTT. It is translated as CASSLSRIEKLFF.

The chain carries TRBV30 and TRBJ1-3; D unclear. This CDR3 comprises 14 residues. Trimming stripped 2 bases from V and 4 bases from J, with 12 bases between. From germline, CDR1 is GTSNPN and CDR2 SVGIG (reference sequence). CDR3 in DNA: TGTGCCTGGAGTAAAGGTCTGAGAGGAAACACCATATATTTT. This translates into CAWSKGLRGNTIYF.

This chain connects TRBV4-2 to TRBJ2-1; 7 positions agree with TRBD1. V lost 3 bases and J lost 3; bases outside the gene matches: 5. Germline V lookup: CDR1 LGHNA, CDR2 YNFKEQ. The CDR3 length is 15 residues. CDR3 protein: CASSHTGERYNEQFF. CDR3 in DNA: TGTGCCAGCAGCCATACAGGGGAACGCTACAATGAGCAGTTCTTC.

The chain recombines TRBV7-9 with TRBJ1-3; D not certain. CDR3 length equals 15 residues. The V gene lost 0 bases and the J gene lost 4 bases, with 10 bases spanning the gap. The germline V gene has CDR1 SEHNR and CDR2 FQNEAQ (reference sequence). The CDR3 coding sequence is TGTGCCAGCAGCTTAGCGAGTAGGTCGGGAAACACCATATATTTT. Protein sequence: CASSLASRSGNTIYF.

Of note for this clone: Other DNA sequences in this sample translate to the same CDR3. V usage is TRBV7-9 and J usage is TRBJ2-1; 10 bases fit TRBD2. The CDR3 is 16 residues long. Germline CDR1 and CDR2: SEHNR and FQNEAQ (reference sequence). The V segment lost 0 bases and the J segment 4 bases; nucleotides outside the gene matches: 3. This CDR3 reads CASSLALAGAYNEQFF. The CDR3, as DNA: TGTGCCAGCAGCTTAGCGCTAGCGGGAGCGTACAATGAGCAGTTCTTC. Using reference TRBV7-9 and TRBJ2-1 for the parts outside the CDR3, the full variable domain is DTGVSQNPRHKITKRGQNVTFRCDPISEHNRLYWYRQTLGQGPEFLTYFQNEAQLEKSRLLSDRFSAERPKGSFSTLEIQRTEQGDSAMYLCASSLALAGAYNEQFFGPGTRLTVL.

The CDR3 DNA is TGTGCCAGTAGGACGACAGGGCCGAACACTGAAGCTTTCTTT. Amino acid sequence: CASRTTGPNTEAFF. The V call is TRBV19, the J call TRBJ1-1; 7 nucleotides match TRBD1. CDR3 size: 14 residues. After removal of 6 bases from V and 1 base from J, the junction contained 5 bases not matched to a gene. Per the germline V gene, CDR1 is LNHDA and CDR2 is SQIVND (reference sequence).

This chain uses TRBV28 with TRBJ2-7; either TRBD1 or TRBD2 may supply D (5 bases each). The CDR3 runs to 15 residues. Germline V gene data show CDR1 as MDHEN and CDR2 as SYDVKM. The V end lost 2 bases, the J end lost 0 bases, and 11 bases lay between the germline ends. This CDR3 is CASSLLGRGSYEQYF. The CDR3, as DNA: TGTGCCAGCAGTTTACTGGGACGGGGCTCCTACGAGCAGTACTTC.

The chain combines TRBV5-4 with TRBJ2-7; no firm D call. The CDR3 sequence is 12 residues long. The V end was cut by 5 bases, the J end by 6 bases, with 12 bases between. From germline, CDR1 is SGHNT and CDR2 YYREEE (reference sequence). Written as DNA, the CDR3 is TGTGCCAGCAGTTATGACGGTGGCGAGCAGTACTTC. This translates into CASSYDGGEQYF.

The rearrangement uses TRBV6-1 and TRBJ2-2; TRBD1 or TRBD2 may be the D gene (6 bases each). V lost 1 base and J lost 4, with 10 bases in between. CDR1 is MNHNS and CDR2 is SASEGT in the germline V gene. The CDR3 extends over 15 amino acids. CDR3 nucleotide sequence: TGTGCCAGCAGTGAAGAGGAGGGGGGCACCGGGGAGCTGTTTTTT. It is translated as CASSEEEGGTGELFF.

In its sample, this clone was seen once. The chain uses TRBV24-1 and TRBJ1-2; 7 positions match TRBD1. The length of the CDR3 is 14 residues. Germline V gene lookup returns CDR1 KGHDR and CDR2 SFDVKD. The V and J ends lost 3 bases and 5 bases, in that order; junction bases with no gene match: 5. For the CDR3, the DNA is TGTGCCACCAGTGATCGACAGGGCCGGTATGGCTACACCTTC. Translated, it gives CATSDRQGRYGYTF.

The rearrangement links TRBV19 to TRBJ2-7; D remains unclear. Trimming shortened V by 10 bases and J by 4 bases, and 17 bases separated the two germline ends. The CDR3 contains 13 residues. Germline V gives CDR1 LNHDA, CDR2 SQIVND (reference sequence). The DNA for the CDR3 is TGTGCCACCCACACCCCTAAGGTTTACGAGCAGTACTTC. Amino acid sequence: CATHTPKVYEQYF.

The gene calls are TRBV7-9 and TRBJ1-5; D unclear. This CDR3 region has 13 residues. V was clipped by 1 base and J by 6 bases, with 7 bases between them. Per the germline V gene, CDR1 is SEHNR and CDR2 is FQNEAQ (reference sequence). In DNA form, the CDR3 reads TGTGCCAGCAGCTTAGACTCGATTCAGCCCCAGCATTTT. Its protein is CASSLDSIQPQHF.

The chain recombines TRBV19 with TRBJ2-1; possible D gene TRBD2, 6 bases. CDR3 length equals 14 residues. The germline CDR1 and CDR2 sequences are LNHDA and SQIVND (reference sequence). The V end lost 2 bases, the J end lost 6 bases, and 11 bases lay between the germline ends. The CDR3 DNA sequence: TGTGCCAGTAGTATACAGCGGGTCGGCAATGAGCAGTTCTTC. It is translated as CASSIQRVGNEQFF.

This CDR3 reads CASSNVAQYF. DNA of the CDR3: TGTGCCAGCAGCAACGTGGCCCAGTACTTC. The J gene is TRBJ2-5, the V gene TRBV6-5; D call uncertain. The CDR3 sequence is 10 residues long. Looked up from germline, CDR1 is MNHEY and CDR2 is SVGAGI. V was cut by 6 bases and J by 9 bases, with 8 bases left in between.

The J gene is TRBJ1-6, the V gene TRBV19, with D perhaps TRBD1 (6 bases). Trimming pared 6 bases from V and 8 bases from J, leaving 20 bases between. The germline CDR1 and CDR2 sequences are LNHDA and SQIVND (reference sequence). This CDR3 spans 16 amino acids. In DNA form, the CDR3 reads TGTGCCAGTAGACAACAGGGTGTGGATTCATATTCACCCCTCCACTTT. This codes for CASRQQGVDSYSPLHF.

The gene calls are TRBV14 and TRBJ2-2; weak D call: TRBD2 (5 bases). Germline V gives CDR1 SGHDN, CDR2 FVKESK. This CDR3 comprises 14 residues. The V end lost 1 base, the J end lost 4 bases, and 7 bases lay between the germline ends. CDR3 sequence reads: CASSQGTFTGELFF. The CDR3 DNA follows: TGTGCCAGCAGCCAAGGGACTTTCACCGGGGAGCTGTTTTTT.